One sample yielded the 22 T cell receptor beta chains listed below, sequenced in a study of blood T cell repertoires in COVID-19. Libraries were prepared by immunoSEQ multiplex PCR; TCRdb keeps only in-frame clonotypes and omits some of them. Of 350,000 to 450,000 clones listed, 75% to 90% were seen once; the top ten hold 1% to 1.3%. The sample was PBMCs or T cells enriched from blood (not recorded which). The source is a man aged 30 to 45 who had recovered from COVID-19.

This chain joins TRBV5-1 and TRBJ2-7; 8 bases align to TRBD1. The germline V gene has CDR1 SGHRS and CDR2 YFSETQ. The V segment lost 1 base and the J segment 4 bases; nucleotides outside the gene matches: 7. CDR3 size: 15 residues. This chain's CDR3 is CASSLSQGAFYEQYF. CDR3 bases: TGCGCCAGCAGCTTGTCGCAGGGGGCTTTTTACGAGCAGTACTTC.

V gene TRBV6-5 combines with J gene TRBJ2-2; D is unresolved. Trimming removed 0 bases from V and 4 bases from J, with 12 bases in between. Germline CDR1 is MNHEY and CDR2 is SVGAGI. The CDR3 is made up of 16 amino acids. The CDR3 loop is CASSYSPTPVTGELFF. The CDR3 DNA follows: TGTGCCAGCAGTTACTCGCCAACCCCAGTCACCGGGGAGCTGTTTTTT.

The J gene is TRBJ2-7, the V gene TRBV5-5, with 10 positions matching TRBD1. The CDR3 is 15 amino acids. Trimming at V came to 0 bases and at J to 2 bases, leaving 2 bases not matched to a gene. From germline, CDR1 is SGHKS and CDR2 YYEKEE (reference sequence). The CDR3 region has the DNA TGTGCCAGCAGCTTGGGACAGGGGGCCACCTACGAGCAGTACTTC. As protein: CASSLGQGATYEQYF.

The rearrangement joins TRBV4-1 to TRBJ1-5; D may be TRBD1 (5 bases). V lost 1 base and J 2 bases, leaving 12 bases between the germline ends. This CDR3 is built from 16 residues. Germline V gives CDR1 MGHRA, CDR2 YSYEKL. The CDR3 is CASSQVDSRGNQPQHF. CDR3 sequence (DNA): TGCGCCAGCAGCCAAGTCGATAGCAGGGGCAATCAGCCCCAGCATTTT.

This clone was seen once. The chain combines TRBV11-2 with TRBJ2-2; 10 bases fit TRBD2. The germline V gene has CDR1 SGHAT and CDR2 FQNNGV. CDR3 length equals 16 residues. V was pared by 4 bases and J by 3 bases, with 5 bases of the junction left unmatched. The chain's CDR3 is CASSSIAGGHTGELFF. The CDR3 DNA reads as TGTGCCAGCAGCTCAATAGCGGGAGGACACACCGGGGAGCTGTTTTTT.

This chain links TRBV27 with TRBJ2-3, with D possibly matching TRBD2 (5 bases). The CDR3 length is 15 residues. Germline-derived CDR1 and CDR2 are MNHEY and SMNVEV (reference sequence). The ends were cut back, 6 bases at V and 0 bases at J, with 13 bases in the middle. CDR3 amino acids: CASRASRTSTDTQYF. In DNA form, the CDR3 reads TGTGCCAGCAGAGCCTCCCGGACTAGCACAGATACGCAGTATTTT.

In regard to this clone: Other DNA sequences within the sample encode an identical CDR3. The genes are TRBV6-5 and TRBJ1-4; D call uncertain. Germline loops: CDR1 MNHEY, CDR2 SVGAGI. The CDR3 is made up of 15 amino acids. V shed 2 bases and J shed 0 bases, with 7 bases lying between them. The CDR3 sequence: CASSYGSATNEKLFF. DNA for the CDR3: TGTGCCAGCAGTTACGGTAGTGCAACTAATGAAAAACTGTTTTTT.

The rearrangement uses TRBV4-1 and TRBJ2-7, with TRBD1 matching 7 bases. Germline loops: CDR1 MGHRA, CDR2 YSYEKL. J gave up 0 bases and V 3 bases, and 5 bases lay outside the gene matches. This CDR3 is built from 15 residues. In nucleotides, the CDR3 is TGCGCCAGCAGCCACGACAGGGCGAGCTCCTACGAGCAGTACTTC. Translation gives CASSHDRASSYEQYF.

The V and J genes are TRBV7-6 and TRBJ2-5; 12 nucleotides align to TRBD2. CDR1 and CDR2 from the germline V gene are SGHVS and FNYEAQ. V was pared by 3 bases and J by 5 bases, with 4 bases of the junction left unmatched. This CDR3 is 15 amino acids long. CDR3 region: CASSFRLAGVETQYF. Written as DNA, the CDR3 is TGTGCCAGCAGCTTCAGACTAGCGGGAGTTGAGACCCAGTACTTC. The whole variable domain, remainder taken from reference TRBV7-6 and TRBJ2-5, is GAGVSQSPRYKVTKRGQDVALRCDPISGHVSLYWYRQALGQGPEFLTYFNYEAQQDKSGLPNDRFSAERPEGSISTLTIQRTEQRDSAMYRCASSFRLAGVETQYFGPGTRLLVL.

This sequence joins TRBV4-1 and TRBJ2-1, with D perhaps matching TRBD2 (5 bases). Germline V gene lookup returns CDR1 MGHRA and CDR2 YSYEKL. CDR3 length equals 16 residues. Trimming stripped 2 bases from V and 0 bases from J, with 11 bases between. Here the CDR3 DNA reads TGCGCCAGCAGCCAATTGCGGGCAAGCTCCTACAATGAGCAGTTCTTC. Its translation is CASSQLRASSYNEQFF.

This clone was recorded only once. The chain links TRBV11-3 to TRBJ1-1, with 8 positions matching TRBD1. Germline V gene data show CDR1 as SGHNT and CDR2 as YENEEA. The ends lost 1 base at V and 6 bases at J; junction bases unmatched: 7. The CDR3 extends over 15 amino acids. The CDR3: CASSLVVQGGPEAFF. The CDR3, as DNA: TGTGCCAGCAGCTTAGTGGTACAGGGGGGCCCTGAAGCTTTCTTT.

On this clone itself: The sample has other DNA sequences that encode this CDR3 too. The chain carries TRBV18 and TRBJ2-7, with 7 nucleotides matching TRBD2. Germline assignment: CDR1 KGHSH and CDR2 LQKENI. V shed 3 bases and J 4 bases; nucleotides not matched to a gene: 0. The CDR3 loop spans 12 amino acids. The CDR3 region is CASSPGGYEQYF. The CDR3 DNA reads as TGTGCCAGCTCACCGGGGGGGTACGAGCAGTACTTC.

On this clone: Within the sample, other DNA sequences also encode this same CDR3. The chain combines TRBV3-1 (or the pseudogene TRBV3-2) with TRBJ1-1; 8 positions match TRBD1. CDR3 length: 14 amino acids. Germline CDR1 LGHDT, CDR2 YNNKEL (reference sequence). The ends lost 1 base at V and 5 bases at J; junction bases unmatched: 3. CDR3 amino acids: CASSQGQGSTEAFF. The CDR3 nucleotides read TGTGCCAGCAGCCAAGGACAGGGGTCGACTGAAGCTTTCTTT.

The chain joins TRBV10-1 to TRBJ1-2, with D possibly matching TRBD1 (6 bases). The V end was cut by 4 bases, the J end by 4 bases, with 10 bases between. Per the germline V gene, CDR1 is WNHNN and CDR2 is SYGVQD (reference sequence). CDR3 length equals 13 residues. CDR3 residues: CASSVTGSYGYTF. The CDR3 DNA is TGCGCCAGCAGTGTGACAGGAAGCTATGGCTACACCTTC.

The CDR3: CVHRQGSNEKLFF. In DNA form, the CDR3 reads TGTGTCCACCGACAGGGGTCTAATGAAAAACTGTTTTTT. The J gene is TRBJ1-4, the V gene TRBV27; 8 nucleotides line up with TRBD1. There are 13 residues in the CDR3. Germline CDR1 is MNHEY and CDR2 is SMNVEV (reference sequence).

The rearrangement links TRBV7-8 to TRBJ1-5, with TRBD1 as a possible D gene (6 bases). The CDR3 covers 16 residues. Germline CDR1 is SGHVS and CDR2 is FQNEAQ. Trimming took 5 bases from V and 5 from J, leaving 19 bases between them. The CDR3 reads CASSPRGQGIHQPQHF. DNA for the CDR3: TGTGCCAGCAGCCCCAGGGGCCAGGGGATTCATCAGCCCCAGCATTTT. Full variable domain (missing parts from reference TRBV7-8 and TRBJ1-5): GAGVSQSPRYKVAKRGQDVALRCDPISGHVSLFWYQQALGQGPEFLTYFQNEAQLDKSGLPSDRFFAERPEGSVSTLKIQRTQQEDSAVYLCASSPRGQGIHQPQHFGDGTRLSIL.

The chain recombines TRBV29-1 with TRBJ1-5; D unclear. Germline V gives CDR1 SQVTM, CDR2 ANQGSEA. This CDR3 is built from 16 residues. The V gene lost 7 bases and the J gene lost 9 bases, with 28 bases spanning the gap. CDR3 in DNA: TGCAGCGCGGCCTGTGGAGGAGCTCTGTTCGGCAGGCCCCAGCATTTT. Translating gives CSAACGGALFGRPQHF.

CDR3: CASSVNRDVTEAFF. The CDR3 nucleotides read TGCGCCAGCAGTGTAAACAGGGATGTCACTGAAGCTTTCTTT. The chain is built from TRBV10-1 and TRBJ1-1; D might be TRBD1 (6 bases). The CDR3 totals 14 residues. Germline-derived CDR1 and CDR2 are WNHNN and SYGVQD (reference sequence). Trimming pared 4 bases from V and 4 bases from J, leaving 13 bases between.

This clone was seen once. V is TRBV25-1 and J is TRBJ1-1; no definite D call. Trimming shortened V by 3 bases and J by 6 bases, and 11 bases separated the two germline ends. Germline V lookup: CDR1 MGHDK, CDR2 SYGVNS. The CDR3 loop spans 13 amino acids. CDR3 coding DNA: TGTGCCAGCAGTGACCCTGGGAGACCTGAAGCTTTCTTT. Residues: CASSDPGRPEAFF.

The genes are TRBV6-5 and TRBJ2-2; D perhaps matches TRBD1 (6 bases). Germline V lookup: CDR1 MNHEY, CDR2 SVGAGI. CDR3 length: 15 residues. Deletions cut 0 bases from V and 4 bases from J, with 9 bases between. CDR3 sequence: CASSYSWTATGELFF. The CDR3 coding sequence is TGTGCCAGCAGTTACTCCTGGACAGCCACCGGGGAGCTGTTTTTT.

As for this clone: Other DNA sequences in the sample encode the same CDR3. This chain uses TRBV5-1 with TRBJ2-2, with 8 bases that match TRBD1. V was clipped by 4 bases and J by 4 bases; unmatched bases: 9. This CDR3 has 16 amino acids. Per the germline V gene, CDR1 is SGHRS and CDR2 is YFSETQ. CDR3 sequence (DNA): TGCGCCAGCAGCCTACGGACAGGGACGAGCACCGGGGAGCTGTTTTTT. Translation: CASSLRTGTSTGELFF.

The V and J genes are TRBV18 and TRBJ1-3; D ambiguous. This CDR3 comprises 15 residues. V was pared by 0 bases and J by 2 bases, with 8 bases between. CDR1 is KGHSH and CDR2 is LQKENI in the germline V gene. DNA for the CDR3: TGTGCCAGCTCACCACCTTCAGTTACTGGAAACACCATATATTTT. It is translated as CASSPPSVTGNTIYF.